Listed below are T cell receptor beta chains from one sample, sequenced in a study of identical twins. Each CDR3 protein gets one entry after TCRdb re-called the 5' RACE reads with MiXCR. The sample consists of fewer than 800,000 distinct CDR3 sequences, roughly 7.2% of them appearing once. These records were also assigned to another study, of yellow fever vaccine responses in identical twins.

The source material was PBMCs. All receptors derive from a woman under 30 in good health. Each CDR3 is given with its conserved first and last residue. The order of the fields is V gene, J gene, clone size, CDR3 protein. Clone sizes are given selectively: once, few, many, or a class where the clone is expanded.

V: TRBV3-1
J: TRBJ2-7
size: -
CDR3: CASSPSFYEQYF

V: TRBV12-3/TRBV12-4
J: TRBJ2-2
size: -
CDR3: CASSLVVTRGTGELFF

V: TRBV4-1
J: TRBJ1-4
size: few
CDR3: CASSQRQGSFNEKLFF

V: TRBV7-9
J: TRBJ2-2
size: many
CDR3: CASRPSGGYTGELFF

V: TRBV12-3/TRBV12-4
J: TRBJ1-2
size: many
CDR3: CASSPTGLAGYTF

V: TRBV28
J: TRBJ2-7
size: -
CDR3: CATVGAFKWQYF

V: TRBV7-9
J: TRBJ2-3
size: -
CDR3: CASSRLAGGPRTDTQYF

V: TRBV5-1
J: TRBJ2-7
size: few
CDR3: CASSLMDPGSTGKQYF

V: TRBV12-3/TRBV12-4
J: TRBJ1-2
size: few
CDR3: CASSLNGGALYGYTF

V: TRBV9
J: TRBJ2-3
size: many
CDR3: CASSVATSGSSTDTQYF

V: TRBV7-3
J: TRBJ2-1
size: few
CDR3: CASSFRATYNEQFF

V: TRBV29-1
J: TRBJ2-5
size: many
CDR3: CSVPRGALGTQETQYF

V: TRBV28
J: TRBJ2-7
size: many
CDR3: CASRRDRGASYEQYF

V: TRBV7-9
J: TRBJ2-2
size: many
CDR3: CASSPRLDTNTGELFF

V: TRBV4-1
J: TRBJ2-1
size: few
CDR3: CASSHGPPRGGGLNYNEQFF

V: TRBV2
J: TRBJ2-3
size: -
CDR3: CASSRGLAGATDTQYF

V: TRBV20-1
J: TRBJ2-1
size: few
CDR3: CSARASEGYNEQFF

V: TRBV20-1
J: TRBJ1-2
size: few
CDR3: CSANGQADYGYTF

V: TRBV11-2
J: TRBJ2-3
size: few
CDR3: CASSKRQRSTDTQYF

V: TRBV12-3/TRBV12-4
J: TRBJ1-2
size: -
CDR3: CASSTTGGGGYGYTF

V: TRBV27
J: TRBJ2-1
size: -
CDR3: CATQGVYNEQFF

V: TRBV3-1
J: TRBJ2-1
size: once
CDR3: CVSKGQGLAYEQFF

V: TRBV5-1
J: TRBJ2-5
size: -
CDR3: CASNHQSQETQYF

V: TRBV5-1
J: TRBJ2-5
size: -
CDR3: CASSSQGQGLETQYF

V: TRBV7-6
J: TRBJ1-4
size: -
CDR3: CASSLGTGDEKLFF

V: TRBV5-1
J: TRBJ2-7
size: few
CDR3: CASSLGASGVSYEQYF

V: TRBV28
J: TRBJ2-2
size: -
CDR3: CASSLPPTRNTGELFF

V: TRBV19
J: TRBJ1-1
size: -
CDR3: CASSIWTGANTEAFF

V: TRBV7-2
J: TRBJ2-3
size: many
CDR3: CASSTLGPDTQYF

V: TRBV6-6
J: TRBJ2-4
size: -
CDR3: CASRERRGDIQYF

V: TRBV5-1
J: TRBJ1-1
size: many
CDR3: CASRRMQPGNTEAFF

V: TRBV5-6
J: TRBJ2-2
size: -
CDR3: CASSYVLPTGELFF

V: TRBV2
J: TRBJ2-3
size: -
CDR3: CASRKASGRTDTQYF

V: TRBV12-3/TRBV12-4
J: TRBJ2-3
size: few
CDR3: CASSMYRTSPDTQYF

V: TRBV9
J: TRBJ2-7
size: -
CDR3: CASSVVGSSYEQYF

V: TRBV29-1
J: TRBJ2-3
size: few
CDR3: CSVNRGPADTQYF

V: TRBV11-1
J: TRBJ2-3
size: many
CDR3: CASEQGQGLAFEDTQYF

V: TRBV3-1
J: TRBJ2-3
size: -
CDR3: CASSQGTSDVSDTQYF